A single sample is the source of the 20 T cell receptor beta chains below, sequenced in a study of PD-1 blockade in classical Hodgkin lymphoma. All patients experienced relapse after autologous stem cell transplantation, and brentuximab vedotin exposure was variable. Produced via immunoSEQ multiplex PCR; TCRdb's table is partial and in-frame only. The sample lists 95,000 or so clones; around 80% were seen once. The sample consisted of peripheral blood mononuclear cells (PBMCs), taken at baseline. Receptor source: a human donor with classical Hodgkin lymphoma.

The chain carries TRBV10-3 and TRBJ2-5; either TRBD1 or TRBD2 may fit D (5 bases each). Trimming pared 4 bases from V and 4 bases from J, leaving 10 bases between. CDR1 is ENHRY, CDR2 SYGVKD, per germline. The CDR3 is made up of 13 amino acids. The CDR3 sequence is CAISGGTAETQYF. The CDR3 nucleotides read TGTGCCATCAGTGGGGGGACCGCAGAGACCCAGTACTTC.

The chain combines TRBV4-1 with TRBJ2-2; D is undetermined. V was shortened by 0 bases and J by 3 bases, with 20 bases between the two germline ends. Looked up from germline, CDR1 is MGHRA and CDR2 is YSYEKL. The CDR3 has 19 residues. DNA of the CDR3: TGCGCCAGCAGCCAAGAGGCAGGCGATTACGGCCATGACACCGGGGAGCTGTTTTTT. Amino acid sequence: CASSQEAGDYGHDTGELFF.

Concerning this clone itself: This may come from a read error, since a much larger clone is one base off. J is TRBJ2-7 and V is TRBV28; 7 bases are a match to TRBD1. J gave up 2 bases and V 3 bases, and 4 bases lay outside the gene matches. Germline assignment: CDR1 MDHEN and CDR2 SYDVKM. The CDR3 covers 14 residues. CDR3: CASSFPGTAYEQYF. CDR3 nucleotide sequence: TGTGCCAGCAGTTTTCCCGGGACAGCCTACGAGCAGTACTTC. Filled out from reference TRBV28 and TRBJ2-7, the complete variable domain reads DVKVTQSSRYLVKRTGEKVFLECVQDMDHENMFWYRQDPGLGLRLIYFSYDVKMKEKGDIPEGYSVSREKKERFSLILESASTNQTSMYLCASSFPGTAYEQYFGPGTRLTVT.

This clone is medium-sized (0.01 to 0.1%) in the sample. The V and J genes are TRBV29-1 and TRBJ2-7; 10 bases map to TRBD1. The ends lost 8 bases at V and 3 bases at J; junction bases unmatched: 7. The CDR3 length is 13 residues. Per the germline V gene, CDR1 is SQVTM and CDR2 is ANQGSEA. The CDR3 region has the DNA TGCAGCACCGGGACAGGGGAAGGCTACGAGCAGTACTTC. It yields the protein CSTGTGEGYEQYF.

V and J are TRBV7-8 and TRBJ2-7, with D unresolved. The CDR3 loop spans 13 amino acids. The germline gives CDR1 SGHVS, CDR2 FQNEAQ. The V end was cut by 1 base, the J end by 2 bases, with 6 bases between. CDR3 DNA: TGTGCCAGCAGCTTAGGACGTCCCTACGAGCAGTACTTC. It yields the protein CASSLGRPYEQYF.

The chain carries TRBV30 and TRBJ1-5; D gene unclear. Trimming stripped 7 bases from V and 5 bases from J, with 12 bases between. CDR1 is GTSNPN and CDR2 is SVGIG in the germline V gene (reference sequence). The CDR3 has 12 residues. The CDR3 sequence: CASKAGDQPQHF. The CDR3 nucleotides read TGTGCCTCGAAGGCCGGGGATCAGCCCCAGCATTTT.

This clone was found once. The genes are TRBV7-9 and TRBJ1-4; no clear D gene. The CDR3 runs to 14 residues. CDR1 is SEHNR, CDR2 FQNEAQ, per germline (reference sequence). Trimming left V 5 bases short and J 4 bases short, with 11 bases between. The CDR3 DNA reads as TGTGCCAGCAGCCGCGTCGAGTATAATGAAAAACTGTTTTTT. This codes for CASSRVEYNEKLFF. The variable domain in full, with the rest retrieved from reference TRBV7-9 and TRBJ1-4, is DTGVSQNPRHKITKRGQNVTFRCDPISEHNRLYWYRQTLGQGPEFLTYFQNEAQLEKSRLLSDRFSAERPKGSFSTLEIQRTEQGDSAMYLCASSRVEYNEKLFFGSGTQLSVL.

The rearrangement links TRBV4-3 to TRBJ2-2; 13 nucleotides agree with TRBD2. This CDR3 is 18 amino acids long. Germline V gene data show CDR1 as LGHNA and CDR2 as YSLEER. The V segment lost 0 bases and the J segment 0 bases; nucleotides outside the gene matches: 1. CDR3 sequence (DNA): TGCGCCAGCAGCCAAGATGGACTAGCGGGAGCGAACACCGGGGAGCTGTTTTTT. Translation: CASSQDGLAGANTGELFF.

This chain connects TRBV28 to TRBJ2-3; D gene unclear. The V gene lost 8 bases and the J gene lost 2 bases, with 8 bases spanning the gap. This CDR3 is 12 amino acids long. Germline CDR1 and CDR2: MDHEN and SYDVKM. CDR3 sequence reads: CASGGNTDTQYF. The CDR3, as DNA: TGTGCCAGCGGTGGGAACACAGATACGCAGTATTTT.

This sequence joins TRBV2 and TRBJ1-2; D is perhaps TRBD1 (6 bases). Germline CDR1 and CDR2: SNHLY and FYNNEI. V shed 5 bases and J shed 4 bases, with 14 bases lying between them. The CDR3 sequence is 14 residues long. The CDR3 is CASSQRQAGYGYTF. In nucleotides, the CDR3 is TGTGCCAGCAGTCAGAGACAGGCGGGCTATGGCTACACCTTC.

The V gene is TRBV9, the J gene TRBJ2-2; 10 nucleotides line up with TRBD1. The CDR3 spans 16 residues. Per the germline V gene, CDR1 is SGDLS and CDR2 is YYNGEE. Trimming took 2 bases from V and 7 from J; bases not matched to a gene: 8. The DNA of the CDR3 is TGTGCCAGCAGCGTTACCGGGACAGGGGTTTTCGGGGAGCTGTTTTTT. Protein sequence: CASSVTGTGVFGELFF.

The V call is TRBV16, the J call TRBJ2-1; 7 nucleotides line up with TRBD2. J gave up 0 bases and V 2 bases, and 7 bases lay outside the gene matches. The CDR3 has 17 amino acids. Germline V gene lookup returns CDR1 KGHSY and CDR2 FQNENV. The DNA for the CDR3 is TGTGCCAGCAGCCAAAGCAGCCGCGGGAGCTCCTACAATGAGCAGTTCTTC. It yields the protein CASSQSSRGSSYNEQFF.

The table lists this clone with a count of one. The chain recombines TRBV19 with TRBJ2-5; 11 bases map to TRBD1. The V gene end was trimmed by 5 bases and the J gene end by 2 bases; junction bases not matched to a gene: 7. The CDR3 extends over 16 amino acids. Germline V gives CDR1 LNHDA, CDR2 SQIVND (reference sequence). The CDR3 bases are TGTGCCAGTAGTCCTTGGACAGGGGGCCTTCAAGAGACCCAGTACTTC. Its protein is CASSPWTGGLQETQYF.

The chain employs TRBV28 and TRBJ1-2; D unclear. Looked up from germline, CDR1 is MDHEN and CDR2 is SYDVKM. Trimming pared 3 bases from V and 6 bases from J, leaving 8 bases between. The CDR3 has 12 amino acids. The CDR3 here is CASSFGVDGYTF. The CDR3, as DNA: TGTGCCAGCAGTTTCGGAGTCGATGGCTACACCTTC.

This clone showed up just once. In DNA form, the CDR3 reads TGTGCCAGCAGATCCCTAGCGGGAGCGACAGGGCAGTTCTTC. Protein product: CASRSLAGATGQFF. The J gene is TRBJ2-1, the V gene TRBV11-2; TRBD2 agrees at 10 bases. J gave up 12 bases and V 6 bases, and 11 bases lay outside the gene matches. Germline V lookup: CDR1 SGHAT, CDR2 FQNNGV. This CDR3 is built from 14 residues.

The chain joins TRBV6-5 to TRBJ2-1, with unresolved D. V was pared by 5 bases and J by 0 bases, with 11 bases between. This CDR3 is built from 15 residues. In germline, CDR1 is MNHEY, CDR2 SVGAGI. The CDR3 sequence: CASSVLPVSYNEQFF. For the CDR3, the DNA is TGTGCCAGCAGTGTACTACCCGTCTCCTACAATGAGCAGTTCTTC.

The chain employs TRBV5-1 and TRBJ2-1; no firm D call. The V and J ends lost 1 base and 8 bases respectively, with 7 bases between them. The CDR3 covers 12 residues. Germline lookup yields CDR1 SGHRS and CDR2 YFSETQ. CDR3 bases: TGCGCCAGCAGCTTGAAGGGCGATGAGCAGTTCTTC. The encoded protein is CASSLKGDEQFF. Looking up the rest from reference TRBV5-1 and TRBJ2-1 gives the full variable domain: KAGVTQTPRYLIKTRGQQVTLSCSPISGHRSVSWYQQTPGQGLQFLFEYFSETQRNKGNFPGRFSGRQFSNSRSEMNVSTLELGDSALYLCASSLKGDEQFFGPGTRLTVL.

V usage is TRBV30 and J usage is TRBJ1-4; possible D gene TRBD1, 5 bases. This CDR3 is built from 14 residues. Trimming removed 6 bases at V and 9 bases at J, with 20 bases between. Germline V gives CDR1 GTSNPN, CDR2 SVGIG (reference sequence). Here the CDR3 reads CACAASVQGQKLFF. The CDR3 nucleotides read TGTGCCTGCGCGGCCTCCGTGCAGGGCCAAAAACTGTTTTTT.

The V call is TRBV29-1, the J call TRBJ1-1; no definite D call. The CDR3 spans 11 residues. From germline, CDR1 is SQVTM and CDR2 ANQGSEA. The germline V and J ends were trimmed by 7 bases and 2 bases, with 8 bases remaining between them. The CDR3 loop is CSGGFNTEAFF. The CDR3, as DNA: TGCAGCGGGGGTTTCAACACTGAAGCTTTCTTT.

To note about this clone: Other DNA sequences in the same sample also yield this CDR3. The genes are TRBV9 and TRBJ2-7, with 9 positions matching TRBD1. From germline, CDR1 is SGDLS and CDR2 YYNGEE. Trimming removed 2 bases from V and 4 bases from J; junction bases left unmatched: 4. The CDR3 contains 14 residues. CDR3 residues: CASSVGQGRYEQYF. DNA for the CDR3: TGTGCCAGCAGCGTGGGACAGGGTCGGTACGAGCAGTACTTC.